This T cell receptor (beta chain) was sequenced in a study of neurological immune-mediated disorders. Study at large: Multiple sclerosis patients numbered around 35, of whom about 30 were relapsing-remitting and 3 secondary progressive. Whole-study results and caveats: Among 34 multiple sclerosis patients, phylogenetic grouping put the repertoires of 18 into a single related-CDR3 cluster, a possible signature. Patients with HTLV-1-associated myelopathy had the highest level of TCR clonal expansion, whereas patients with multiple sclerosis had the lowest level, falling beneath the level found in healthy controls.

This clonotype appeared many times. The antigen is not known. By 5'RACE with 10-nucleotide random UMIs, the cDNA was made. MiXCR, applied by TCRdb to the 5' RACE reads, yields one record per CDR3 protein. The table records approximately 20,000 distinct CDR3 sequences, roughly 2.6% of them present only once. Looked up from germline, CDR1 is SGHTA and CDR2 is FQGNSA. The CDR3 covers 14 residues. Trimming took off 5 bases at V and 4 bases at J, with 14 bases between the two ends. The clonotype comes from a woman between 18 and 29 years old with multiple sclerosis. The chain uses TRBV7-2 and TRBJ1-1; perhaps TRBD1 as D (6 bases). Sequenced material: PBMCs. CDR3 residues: CASSEPTGFTEAFF. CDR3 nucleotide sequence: TGTGCCAGCAGCGAACCAACAGGGTTCACTGAAGCTTTCTTT.